These T cell receptor beta chains were read from a single sample in a study of shared clonotypes between healthy human individuals. The table came from immunoSEQ multiplex PCR; TCRdb's copy has only in-frame clones and leaves some out. This sample carries millions of clones, approximately 95% of them seen once, and the ten largest clones take under 0.45%. Input material: naive CD4+ T cells from PBMCs. The origin of the receptors is a man aged 18 to 30 in good health. Some clones in this sample may be carry-over from other donors' samples. The CDR3 runs from the conserved cysteine through the conserved F or W. A D gene is named only where the DNA matches it firmly. For some rows the clone size is stated as once, few or many, or as a class when expanded; others skip it.

>TRBD1|TRBJ1-2|-|TRBV28|14
CASRGTGAFYGYTF
TGTGCCAGCAGGGGTACAGGGGCATTCTATGGCTACACCTTC
>-|TRBJ2-7|-|TRBV7-2|14
CASSLSRGAYEQYF
TGTGCCAGCAGCTTATCCAGGGGAGCCTACGAGCAGTACTTC
>-|TRBJ1-2|few|TRBV7-9|12
CASSGENYGYTF
TGTGCCAGCAGCGGAGAGAACTATGGCTACACCTTC
>-|TRBJ2-3|-|TRBV4-2|15
CASSQERATLDTQYF
TGTGCCAGCAGCCAAGAAAGGGCTACACTAGATACGCAGTATTTT
>-|TRBJ2-2|-|TRBV7-6|15
CASSRGPANTGELFF
TGTGCCAGCAGCCGAGGACCCGCGAACACCGGGGAGCTGTTTTTT
>-|TRBJ1-2|-|TRBV7-9|15
CASSLGGEISGGYTF
TGTGCCAGCAGCCTAGGGGGGGAGATAAGCGGTGGCTACACCTTC
>-|TRBJ2-1|once|TRBV7-8|15
CASSPPGAYGNEQFF
TGTGCCAGCAGCCCTCCCGGGGCCTACGGCAATGAGCAGTTCTTC
>-|TRBJ2-1|-|TRBV4-2|16
CASSQDGLGSYNEQFF
TGTGCCAGCAGCCAAGATGGCCTAGGCTCCTACAATGAGCAGTTCTTC
>-|TRBJ2-1|-|TRBV28|14
CASNEFGLNYEQFF
TGTGCCAGCAACGAATTTGGATTGAATTATGAGCAGTTCTTC
>-|TRBJ2-5|-|TRBV30|11
CAWTSRETQYF
TGTGCCTGGACTAGCCGGGAGACCCAGTACTTC